This T cell receptor beta chain emerged from a study of blood T cell repertoires in COVID-19. V lost 4 bases and J lost 6; bases outside the gene matches: 7. The CDR3 spans 14 residues. Germline V CDR1 and CDR2: MNHNY, SVGAGI (reference sequence). The data were produced by immunoSEQ multiplex PCR, yet TCRdb's version contains in-frame clones alone and is incomplete. Of 87,000 or so clones listed, approximately 89% were seen once; the top ten hold 7.4%. The receptor was derived from a human donor with acute or convalescent COVID-19. The donor label of this sample is uncertain. Input material: peripheral blood. The rearrangement uses TRBV6-6 and TRBJ1-1; TRBD1 aligns across 8 bases. The chain's CDR3 is CASSLGQGIPEAFF. CDR3 nucleotides: TGTGCCAGCAGTTTAGGACAGGGTATTCCTGAAGCTTTCTTT.